The clone carrying this T cell receptor beta chain appeared a single time. Its target is not known. V gave up 2 bases and J gave up 0 bases; unmatched junction bases: 4. This CDR3 spans 15 amino acids. CDR1 and CDR2 from the germline V gene are SGHRS and YFSETQ. The data stem from a study of cytomegalovirus exposure and HLA in healthy donors. Study results and limitations: Some public TCRs appeared in many individuals, while most sequences were rare. Confirmation was obtained in vitro that a few CMV-associated chains are specific for CMV antigens.

Sequencing used immunoSEQ multiplex PCR; TCRdb keeps in-frame clones, though not all of them. Of about 160,000 clones in the sample, roughly nine tenths are singletons; the top ten hold 5.7%. The J gene is TRBJ2-7, the V gene TRBV5-1; TRBD2 agrees at 8 bases. The source is a woman in her twenties or thirties in good health and CMV-seronegative. Sequenced sample: PBMCs. The CDR3 loop reads CASSFKRGSSYEQYF. Here the CDR3 DNA reads TGCGCCAGCAGCTTTAAGCGGGGGAGCTCCTACGAGCAGTACTTC.